These T cell receptor beta chains were read from a single sample in a study of vaccination and CD4 T cells after COVID-19. No antigens are known for them. TCRdb passed the PCR reads through MiXCR, listing each CDR3 protein once. The sample yields roughly 13,000 distinct CDR3 sequences, around 50% seen once. Sequencing input: CD4+ T cells from blood, cultured in vitro. These receptors were taken from a human donor who had recovered from COVID-19. Both conserved end residues are part of each CDR3. D genes are given only for firm matches. A row's size may be missing; if present it is once, few, many or a size class.

d_call j_call cdr3_length v_call clone_size cdr3_nt cdr3_aa
. TRBJ2-2 14 TRBV5-1 . TGCGCCAGCAGCTTGGCCCCCCCCACCGGGGAGCTGTTTTTT CASSLAPPTGELFF
. TRBJ1-1 17 TRBV7-6 . TGTGCCAGCAGCTCGTTTATTTTAGGACAGAAGAACACTGAAGCTTTCTTT CASSSFILGQKNTEAFF
. TRBJ2-3 16 TRBV20-1 few TGCAGTGCTAGGAAGGGGGGGCTAGCACCCCCAGATACGCAGTATTTT CSARKGGLAPPDTQYF
TRBD1 TRBJ1-2 14 TRBV9 once TGTGCCAGCAGCACCCCCGGGAGGGGGCATGGCTACACCTTC CASSTPGRGHGYTF
. TRBJ1-4 13 TRBV6-1 . TGTGCCAGCTGGGGCCTTAACGAGGGAAAACTGTTTTTT CASWGLNEGKLFF
. TRBJ2-2 13 TRBV5-4 once TGTGCCAGCAGCTTGAGGGACACCGGGGAGCTGTTTTTT CASSLRDTGELFF
TRBD2 TRBJ2-2 15 TRBV7-6 . TGTGCCAGCAGCGGCAGCGGGGGGGCGGCCGGGGAGCTGTTTTTT CASSGSGGAAGELFF
. TRBJ2-1 17 TRBV15 . TGTGCCACCCTGGGGGGCGGGGATGAATTTTCCTACAATGAGCAGTTCTTC CATLGGGDEFSYNEQFF
. TRBJ1-2 15 TRBV5-5 . TGTGCCAGCAGCTTGGCACTTGGGAGGAACTATGGCTACACCTTC CASSLALGRNYGYTF
TRBD2 TRBJ2-5 16 TRBV15 once TGTGCCACCAGCAGAGAACTGGCTAGCGGTCAAGAGACCCAGTACTTC CATSRELASGQETQYF
TRBD2 TRBJ2-3 14 TRBV6-1 . TGTGCCAGCCGGACTAGCGGGGGGGCAGATACGCAGTATTTT CASRTSGGADTQYF
. TRBJ1-6 16 TRBV2 . TGTGCCAGCAATGAGGCAGGGCGCACCTATAATTCACCCCTCCACTTT CASNEAGRTYNSPLHF
. TRBJ2-1 14 TRBV6-2/TRBV6-3 . TGTGCCAGCAGTTACTCGTCTCAGGTCCCTGAGCAGTTCTTC CASSYSSQVPEQFF
TRBD2 TRBJ2-2 17 TRBV30 . TGTGCCTGGAGTGATCAATCGGGGGGGTCTTGGGCCGGGGAGCTGTTTTTT CAWSDQSGGSWAGELFF
. TRBJ1-2 13 TRBV3-1 . TGTGCCAGCAGCCAAGATTCAAGCGCCGGCTACACCTTC CASSQDSSAGYTF
. TRBJ2-7 14 TRBV19 . TGTGCCAGTAGTATAGCTACAAACTCCTACGAGCAGTACTTC CASSIATNSYEQYF
. TRBJ2-4 15 TRBV19 few TGTGCCAGTAGTATAGGGGCAGGGACAAGGGGCATTCAGTACTTC CASSIGAGTRGIQYF
TRBD1 TRBJ1-5 13 TRBV11-2 . TGTGCCAGCAGCCCGGACAGGAATCAGCCCCAGCATTTT CASSPDRNQPQHF
. TRBJ1-1 14 TRBV20-1 . TGCAGTGCTAGACTTAACAGGGAGAACACTGAAGCTTTCTTT CSARLNRENTEAFF
. TRBJ1-2 14 TRBV19 . TGTGCCAGTAGTATAGGGTGGGGGAGCAATGGCTACACCTTC CASSIGWGSNGYTF
TRBD1 TRBJ1-1 13 TRBV7-9 . TGTGCCAGCAGCTGGGACAGGGGTACTGAAGCTTTCTTT CASSWDRGTEAFF
. TRBJ2-7 14 TRBV15 . TGTGCCACCAGCAGAGCCCCCCACAGTTATGAGCAGTACTTC CATSRAPHSYEQYF
TRBD2 TRBJ2-7 15 TRBV20-1 . TGCAGTGCCCTAGGGAGCGGGGGGGCCGTGGGCGAGCAGTACTTC CSALGSGGAVGEQYF